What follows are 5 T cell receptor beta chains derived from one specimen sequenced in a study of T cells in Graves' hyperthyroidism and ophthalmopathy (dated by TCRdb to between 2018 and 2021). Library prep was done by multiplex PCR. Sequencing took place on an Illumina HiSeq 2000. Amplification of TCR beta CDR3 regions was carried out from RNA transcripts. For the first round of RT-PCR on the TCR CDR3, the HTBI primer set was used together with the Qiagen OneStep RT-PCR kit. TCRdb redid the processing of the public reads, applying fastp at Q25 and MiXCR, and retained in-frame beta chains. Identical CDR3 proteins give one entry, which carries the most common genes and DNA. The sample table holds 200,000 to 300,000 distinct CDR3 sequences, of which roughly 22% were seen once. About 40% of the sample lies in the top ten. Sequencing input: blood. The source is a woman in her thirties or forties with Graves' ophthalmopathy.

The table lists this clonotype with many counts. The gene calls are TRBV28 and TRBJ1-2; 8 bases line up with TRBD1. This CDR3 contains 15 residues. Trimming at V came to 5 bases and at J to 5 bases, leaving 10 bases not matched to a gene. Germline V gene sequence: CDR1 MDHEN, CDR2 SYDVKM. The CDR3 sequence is CASSPATDRAYGYTF. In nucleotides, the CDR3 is TGTGCCAGCAGTCCCGCTACGGACAGGGCATATGGCTACACCTTC.

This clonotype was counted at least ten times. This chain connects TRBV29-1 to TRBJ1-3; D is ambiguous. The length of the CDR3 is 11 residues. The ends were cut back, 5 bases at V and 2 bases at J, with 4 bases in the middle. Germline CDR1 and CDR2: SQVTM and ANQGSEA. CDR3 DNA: TGCAGCGTTCGGACTGGAAACACCATATATTTT. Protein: CSVRTGNTIYF.

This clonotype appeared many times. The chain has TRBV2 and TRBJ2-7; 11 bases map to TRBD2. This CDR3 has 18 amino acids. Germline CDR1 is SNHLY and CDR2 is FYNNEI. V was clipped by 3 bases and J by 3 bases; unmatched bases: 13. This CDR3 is CASSDLLAGDLWFYEQYF. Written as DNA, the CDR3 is TGTGCCAGCAGTGATTTACTAGCGGGAGATCTCTGGTTCTACGAGCAGTACTTC.

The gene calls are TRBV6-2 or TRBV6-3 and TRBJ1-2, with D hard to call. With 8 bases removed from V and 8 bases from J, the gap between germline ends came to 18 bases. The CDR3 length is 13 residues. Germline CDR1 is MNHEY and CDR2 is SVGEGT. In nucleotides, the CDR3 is TGTGCCAGCGGAGACCTGATTACTTGGGGCTACACCTTC. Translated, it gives CASGDLITWGYTF.

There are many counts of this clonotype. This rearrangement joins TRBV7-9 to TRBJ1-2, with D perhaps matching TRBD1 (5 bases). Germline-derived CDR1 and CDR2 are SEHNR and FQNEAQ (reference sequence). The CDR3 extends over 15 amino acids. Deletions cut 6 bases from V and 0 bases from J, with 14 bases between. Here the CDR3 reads CASSLQEIANYGYTF. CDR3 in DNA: TGTGCCAGCAGTCTACAGGAAATCGCTAACTATGGCTACACCTTC.